Reported below is one T cell receptor beta chain. This may be a read error, as it is one base from a much larger clone. The source of the sample is a study of tumor-infiltrating lymphocytes in primary liver carcinoma. The ends were cut back, 8 bases at V and 11 bases at J, with 18 bases in the middle. The CDR3 sequence is 12 residues long. Total RNA amounting to 450 to 550 ng was the source from which TCR beta cDNA was made with a constant-region primer. Three nested multiplex PCR rounds of slightly modified ARM-PCR generated TCR beta libraries. TRBV1-TRBV30 forward and Cbeta reverse primers drove the first two approximately 10-cycle rounds. TCRdb re-derived calls from the multiplex PCR reads in MiXCR, one entry per CDR3 protein. The sample carries about 320,000 distinct CDR3 sequences, roughly 60% recorded once. Unsorted whole blood supplied the RNA, and germline DNA was extracted too.

The sequence was collected from a woman in her 30s with primary liver carcinoma and hepatitis B virus infection. Sequencing was done on a sample of peripheral blood. The genes are TRBV12-3 or TRBV12-4 and TRBJ1-1; no reliable D call. The CDR3 loop reads CASGSPPTRAFF. CDR3 bases: TGTGCCAGCGGTTCCCCGCCGACCCGTGCTTTCTTT.